These 3 T cell receptor beta chains share one sample of origin, sequenced in a study of T cells in Graves' hyperthyroidism and ophthalmopathy. There were TCR beta CDR3 regions amplified from RNA transcripts. The primer set for the first-round RT-PCR of the TCR CDR3 was HTBI. A single record per CDR3 protein comes from TCRdb applying MiXCR to the multiplex PCR reads. The sample carries approximately 420,000 distinct CDR3 sequences, roughly 13% recorded once. The specimen sequenced was blood. The receptors were sampled from a woman between 18 and 30 years old with Graves' hyperthyroidism.

This clonotype was seen many times. The J gene is TRBJ2-7, the V gene TRBV3-1; D gene ambiguous. V lost 1 base and J lost 6, with 7 bases in between. The CDR3 spans 12 residues. The germline V gene encodes CDR1 LGHDT and CDR2 YNNKEL (reference sequence). The CDR3 nucleotides are TGTGCCAGCAGCCAAGTTAACGCCGAGCAGTACTTC. Its translation: CASSQVNAEQYF.

This clonotype turned up a few times. The genes are TRBV19 and TRBJ1-2, with 8 positions matching TRBD1. This CDR3 is built from 14 residues. The ends lost 3 bases at V and 4 bases at J; junction bases unmatched: 4. Per germline, CDR1 LNHDA and CDR2 SQIVND (reference sequence). This chain's CDR3 is CASSMQGASYGYTF. CDR3 sequence (DNA): TGTGCCAGTAGTATGCAGGGGGCCAGCTATGGCTACACCTTC.

Many counts were recorded for this clonotype. The rearrangement joins TRBV6-4 to TRBJ1-1, with D perhaps matching TRBD1 (5 bases). Germline CDR1 is MRHNA and CDR2 is SNTAGT. Trimming took off 4 bases at V and 4 bases at J, with 7 bases between the two ends. The CDR3 has 12 amino acids. The CDR3 bases are TGTGCCAGCAGTGCAGGGAGCACTGAAGCTTTCTTT. Residues: CASSAGSTEAFF.